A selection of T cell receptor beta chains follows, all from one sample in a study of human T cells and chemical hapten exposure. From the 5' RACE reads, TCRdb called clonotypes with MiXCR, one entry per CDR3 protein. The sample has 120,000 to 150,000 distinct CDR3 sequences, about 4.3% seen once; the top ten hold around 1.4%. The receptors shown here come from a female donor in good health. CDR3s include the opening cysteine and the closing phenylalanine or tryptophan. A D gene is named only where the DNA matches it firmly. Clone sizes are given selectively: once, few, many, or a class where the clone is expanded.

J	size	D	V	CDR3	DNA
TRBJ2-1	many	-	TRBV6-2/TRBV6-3	CASSRFPSGDEQFF	TGTGCCAGCAGTCGTTTTCCCTCAGGGGATGAGCAGTTCTTC
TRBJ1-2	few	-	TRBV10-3	CAILNPSKQSNGYTF	TGTGCCATCCTCAACCCCAGCAAGCAAAGCAATGGCTACACCTTC
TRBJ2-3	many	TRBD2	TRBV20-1	CSAERGGQNTDTQYF	TGCAGTGCTGAGCGGGGGGGCCAAAACACAGATACGCAGTATTTT
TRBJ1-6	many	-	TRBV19	CASSLDSTNSPLHF	TGTGCCAGTAGCTTGGACAGTACGAATTCACCCCTCCACTTT
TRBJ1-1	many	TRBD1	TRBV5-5	CASSSQQGAGTEAFF	TGTGCCAGCAGCTCTCAACAGGGGGCTGGCACTGAAGCTTTCTTT
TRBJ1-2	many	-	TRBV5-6	CASSPGHFDYGYTF	TGTGCCAGCAGCCCTGGACACTTCGACTATGGCTACACCTTC
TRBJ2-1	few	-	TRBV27	CTSLPRPAAPTGNEQFF	TGCACCAGCTTACCCCGCCCGGCGGCCCCAACTGGCAATGAGCAGTTCTTC
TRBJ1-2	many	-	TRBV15	CATREALYGYTF	TGTGCCACCAGAGAGGCTCTATATGGCTACACCTTC
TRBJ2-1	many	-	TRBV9	CASSPKDTFNEQFF	TGTGCCAGCAGCCCTAAGGACACATTCAATGAGCAGTTCTTC
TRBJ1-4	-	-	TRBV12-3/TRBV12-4	CASSRLRGNEKLFF	TGTGCCAGCAGCCGACTCAGGGGTAATGAAAAACTGTTTTTT
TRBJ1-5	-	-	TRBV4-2	CASSPRIQDYMDRGNQPQHF	TGTGCCAGCAGCCCACGAATCCAAGATTATATGGATAGGGGCAATCAGCCCCAGCATTTT
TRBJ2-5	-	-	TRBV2	CAPSRDRAETQYF	TGTGCCCCAAGTAGGGACCGGGCGGAGACCCAGTACTTC
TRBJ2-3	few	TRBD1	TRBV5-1	CASSFGTATDTQYF	TGCGCCAGCAGCTTCGGGACAGCGACAGATACGCAGTATTTT
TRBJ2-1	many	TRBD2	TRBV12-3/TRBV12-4	CASSLSGGVNSYNEQFF	TGTGCCAGCAGCCTCTCGGGAGGGGTGAACTCCTACAATGAGCAGTTCTTC
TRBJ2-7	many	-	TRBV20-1	CSARAQGSYEQYF	TGCAGTGCTAGAGCGCAGGGGTCCTACGAGCAGTACTTC
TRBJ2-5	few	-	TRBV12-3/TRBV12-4	CASSLAGGEGTQYF	TGTGCCAGCAGTTTAGCTGGTGGGGAAGGGACCCAGTACTTC
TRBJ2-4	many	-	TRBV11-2	CASSLEAKNIQYF	TGTGCCAGCAGCCTCGAAGCCAAAAACATTCAGTACTTC
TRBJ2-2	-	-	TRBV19	CASSRKGREGEMFF	TGTGCCAGTAGTAGAAAGGGAAGGGAAGGGGAGATGTTTTTT
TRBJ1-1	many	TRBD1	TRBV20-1	CSARSTGGTEAFF	TGCAGTGCTAGGAGTACAGGGGGCACTGAAGCTTTCTTT
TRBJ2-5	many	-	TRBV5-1	CASSPYYQETQYF	TGCGCCAGCAGCCCATACTACCAAGAGACCCAGTACTTC
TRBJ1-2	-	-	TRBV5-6	CASSLDINYGYTF	TGTGCCAGCAGCTTGGACATTAACTATGGCTACACCTTC
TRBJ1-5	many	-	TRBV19	CASSMFPPAGNSNQPQHF	TGTGCCAGTAGTATGTTCCCACCGGCGGGAAATAGCAATCAGCCCCAGCATTTT
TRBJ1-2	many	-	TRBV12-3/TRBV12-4	CASAPVGDYGYTF	TGTGCCAGCGCCCCCGTCGGCGACTATGGCTACACCTTC
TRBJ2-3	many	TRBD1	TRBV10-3	CAISGRTGGPSTDTQYF	TGTGCCATCAGTGGGAGGACAGGGGGCCCTAGCACAGATACGCAGTATTTT
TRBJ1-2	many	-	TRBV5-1	CASSLEREVSGYTF	TGCGCCAGCAGCTTGGAGAGGGAAGTGAGTGGCTACACCTTC
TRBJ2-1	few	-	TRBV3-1	CASSQVGSDNEQFF	TGTGCCAGCAGCCAAGTCGGCAGCGACAATGAGCAGTTCTTC
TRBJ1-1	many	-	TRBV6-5	CASSWAGVNTEAFF	TGTGCCAGCAGTTGGGCTGGCGTGAACACTGAAGCTTTCTTT
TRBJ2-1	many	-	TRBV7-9	CASSLRGGVYNEQFF	TGTGCCAGCAGCTTAAGGGGGGGGGTCTACAATGAGCAGTTCTTC
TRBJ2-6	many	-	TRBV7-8	CASSLGLSGANVLTF	TGTGCCAGCAGCTTAGGGCTCTCTGGGGCCAACGTCCTGACTTTC